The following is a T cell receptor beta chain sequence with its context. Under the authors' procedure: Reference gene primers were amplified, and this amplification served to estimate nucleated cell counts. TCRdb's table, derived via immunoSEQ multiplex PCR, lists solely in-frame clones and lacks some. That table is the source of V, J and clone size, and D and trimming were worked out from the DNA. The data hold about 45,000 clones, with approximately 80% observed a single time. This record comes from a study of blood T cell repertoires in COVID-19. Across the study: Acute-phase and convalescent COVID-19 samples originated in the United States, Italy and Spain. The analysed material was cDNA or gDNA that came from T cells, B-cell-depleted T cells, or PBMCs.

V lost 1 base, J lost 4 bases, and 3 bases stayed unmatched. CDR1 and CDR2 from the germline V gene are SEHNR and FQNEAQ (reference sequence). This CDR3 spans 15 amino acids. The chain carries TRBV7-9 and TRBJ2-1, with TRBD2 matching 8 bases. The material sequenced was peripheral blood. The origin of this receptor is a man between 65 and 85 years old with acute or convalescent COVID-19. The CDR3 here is CASSLGSGGYNEQFF. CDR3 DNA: TGTGCCAGCAGCTTAGGATCGGGGGGGTACAATGAGCAGTTCTTC.